These 4 T cell receptor beta chains came from one sample sequenced in a study of tumor T cells in aggressive B-cell lymphoma. Only in-frame clones appear in the TCRdb table, and some are missing; sequencing was by immunoSEQ multiplex PCR. The sample consists of several thousand clones, roughly 80% of them appearing once. Sequencing was carried out using tumor tissue. These receptors were taken from an adult with diffuse large B cell lymphoma.

The chain recombines TRBV25-1 with TRBJ2-1; TRBD2 agrees at 9 bases. Germline V gene sequence: CDR1 MGHDK, CDR2 SYGVNS. The trim removed 4 bases at V and 3 bases at J, leaving 4 bases unmatched. This CDR3 is built from 15 residues. The CDR3 protein is CASSGLAGYYNEQFF. The CDR3 DNA reads TGTGCCAGCAGTGGCCTAGCGGGGTACTACAATGAGCAGTTCTTC. The complete variable domain, with remaining parts taken from reference TRBV25-1 and TRBJ2-1, reads EADIYQTPRYLVIGTGKKITLECSQTMGHDKMYWYQQDPGMELHLIHYSYGVNSTEKGDLSSESTVSRIRTEHFPLTLESARPSHTSQYLCASSGLAGYYNEQFFGPGTRLTVL.

Concerning this clone: Other DNA sequences in the sample encode the same CDR3. V and J are TRBV9 and TRBJ1-5, with a weak D call TRBD1 (6 bases). The germline gives CDR1 SGDLS, CDR2 YYNGEE. V was cut by 1 base and J by 0 bases, with 8 bases left in between. This CDR3 contains 15 residues. CDR3 loop: CASSVTGNSNQPQHF. The CDR3 DNA follows: TGTGCCAGCAGCGTAACAGGGAATAGCAATCAGCCCCAGCATTTT.

The chain uses TRBV28 and TRBJ2-7; D is perhaps TRBD2 (5 bases). Looked up from germline, CDR1 is MDHEN and CDR2 is SYDVKM. V lost 7 bases and J 3 bases, leaving 16 bases between the germline ends. This CDR3 has 14 amino acids. The CDR3 here is CASTSLDWGYEQYF. CDR3 nucleotide sequence: TGTGCCAGCACTTCCCTGGACTGGGGCTACGAGCAGTACTTC.

Points on this clone: This same CDR3 is encoded by further DNA sequences in the sample. This sequence joins TRBV5-4 and TRBJ1-1, with TRBD1 identical over 8 bases. The CDR3 is made up of 14 amino acids. Germline V gene data show CDR1 as SGHNT and CDR2 as YYREEE (reference sequence). The V gene end was trimmed by 2 bases and the J gene end by 3 bases; junction bases not matched to a gene: 3. CDR3: CASSFDRGYTEAFF. The DNA of the CDR3 is TGTGCCAGCAGCTTCGACAGGGGATACACTGAAGCTTTCTTT. Looking up the rest from reference TRBV5-4 and TRBJ1-1 gives the full variable domain: ETGVTQSPTHLIKTRGQQVTLRCSSQSGHNTVSWYQQALGQGPQFIFQYYREEENGRGNFPPRFSGLQFPNYSSELNVNALELDDSALYLCASSFDRGYTEAFFGQGTRLTVV.